This TCR beta chain was profiled in a study of T cell changes during pregnancy in multiple sclerosis. TCRdb keeps only in-frame clones here, not all; method: immunoSEQ multiplex PCR. Among 70,000 or so clones listed, 90% to 95% were seen once. Trimming stripped 4 bases from V and 2 bases from J, with 10 bases between. CDR3 length: 14 residues. Germline V gene data show CDR1 as LNHDA and CDR2 as SQIVND (reference sequence). This clonotype was sampled from a female donor in good health, enrolled as a control in a pregnancy study. Sequences were derived from peripheral blood, sampled in the third trimester of pregnancy. This rearrangement joins TRBV19 to TRBJ2-3, with D unresolved. The CDR3 region has the DNA TGTGCCAGTAGTAAGGTCGAGGCCACAGATACGCAGTATTTT. The encoded protein is CASSKVEATDTQYF.